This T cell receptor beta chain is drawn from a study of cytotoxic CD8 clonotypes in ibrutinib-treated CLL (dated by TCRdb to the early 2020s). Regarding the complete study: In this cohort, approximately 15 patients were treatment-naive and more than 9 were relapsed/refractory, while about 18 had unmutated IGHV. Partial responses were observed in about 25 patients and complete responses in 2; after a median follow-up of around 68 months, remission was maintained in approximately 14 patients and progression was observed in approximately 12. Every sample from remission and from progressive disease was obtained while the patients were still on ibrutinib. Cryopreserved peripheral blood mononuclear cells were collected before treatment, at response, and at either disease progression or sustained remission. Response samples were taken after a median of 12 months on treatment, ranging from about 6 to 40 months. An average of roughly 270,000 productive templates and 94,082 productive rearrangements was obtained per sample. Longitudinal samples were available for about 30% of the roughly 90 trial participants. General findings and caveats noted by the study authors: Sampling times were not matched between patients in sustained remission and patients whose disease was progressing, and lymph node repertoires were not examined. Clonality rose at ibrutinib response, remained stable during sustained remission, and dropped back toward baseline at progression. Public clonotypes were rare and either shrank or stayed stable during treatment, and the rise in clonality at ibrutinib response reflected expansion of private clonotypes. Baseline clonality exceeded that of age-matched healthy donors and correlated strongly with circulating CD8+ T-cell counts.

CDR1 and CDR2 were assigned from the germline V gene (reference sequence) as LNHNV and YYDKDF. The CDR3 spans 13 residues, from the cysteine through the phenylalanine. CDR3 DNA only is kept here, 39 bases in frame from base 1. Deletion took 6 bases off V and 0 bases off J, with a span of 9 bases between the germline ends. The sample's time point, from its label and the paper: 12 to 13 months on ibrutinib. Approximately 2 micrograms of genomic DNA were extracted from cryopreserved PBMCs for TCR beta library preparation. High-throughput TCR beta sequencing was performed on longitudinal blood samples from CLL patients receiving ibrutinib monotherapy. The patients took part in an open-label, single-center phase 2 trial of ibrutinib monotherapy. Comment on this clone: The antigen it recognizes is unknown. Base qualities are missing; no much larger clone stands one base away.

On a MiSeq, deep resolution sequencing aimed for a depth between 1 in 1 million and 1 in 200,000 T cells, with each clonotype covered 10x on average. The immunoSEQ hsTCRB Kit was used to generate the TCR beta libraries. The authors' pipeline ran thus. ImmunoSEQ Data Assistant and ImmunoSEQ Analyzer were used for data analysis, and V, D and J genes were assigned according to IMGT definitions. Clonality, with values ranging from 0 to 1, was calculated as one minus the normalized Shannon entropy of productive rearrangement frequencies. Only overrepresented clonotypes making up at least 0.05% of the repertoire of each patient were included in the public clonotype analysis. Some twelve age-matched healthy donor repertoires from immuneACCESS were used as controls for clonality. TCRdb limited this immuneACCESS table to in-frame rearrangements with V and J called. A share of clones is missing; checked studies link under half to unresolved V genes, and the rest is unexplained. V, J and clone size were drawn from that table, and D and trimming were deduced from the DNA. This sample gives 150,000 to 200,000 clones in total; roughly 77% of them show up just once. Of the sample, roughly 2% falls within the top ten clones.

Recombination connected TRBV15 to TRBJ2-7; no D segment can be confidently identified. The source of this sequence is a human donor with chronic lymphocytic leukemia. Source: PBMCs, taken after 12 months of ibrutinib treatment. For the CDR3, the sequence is CATRNIVSYEQYF. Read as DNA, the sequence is TGTGCCACCAGAAACATAGTCTCCTACGAGCAGTACTTC.